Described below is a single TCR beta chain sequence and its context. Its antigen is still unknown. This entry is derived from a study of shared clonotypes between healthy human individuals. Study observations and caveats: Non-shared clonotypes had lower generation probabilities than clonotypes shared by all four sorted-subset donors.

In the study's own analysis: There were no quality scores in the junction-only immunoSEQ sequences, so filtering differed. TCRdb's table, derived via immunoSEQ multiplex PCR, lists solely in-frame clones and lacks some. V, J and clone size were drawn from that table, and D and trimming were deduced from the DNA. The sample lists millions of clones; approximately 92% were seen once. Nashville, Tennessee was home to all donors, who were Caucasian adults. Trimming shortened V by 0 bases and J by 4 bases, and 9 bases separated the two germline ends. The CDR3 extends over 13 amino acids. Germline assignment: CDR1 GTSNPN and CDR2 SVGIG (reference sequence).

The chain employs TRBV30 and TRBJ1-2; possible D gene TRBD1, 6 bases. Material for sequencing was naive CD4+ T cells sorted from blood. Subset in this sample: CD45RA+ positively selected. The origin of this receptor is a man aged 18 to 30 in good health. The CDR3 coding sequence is TGTGCCTGGAGTGTTACAGGGACCTATGGCTACACCTTC. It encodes CAWSVTGTYGYTF.